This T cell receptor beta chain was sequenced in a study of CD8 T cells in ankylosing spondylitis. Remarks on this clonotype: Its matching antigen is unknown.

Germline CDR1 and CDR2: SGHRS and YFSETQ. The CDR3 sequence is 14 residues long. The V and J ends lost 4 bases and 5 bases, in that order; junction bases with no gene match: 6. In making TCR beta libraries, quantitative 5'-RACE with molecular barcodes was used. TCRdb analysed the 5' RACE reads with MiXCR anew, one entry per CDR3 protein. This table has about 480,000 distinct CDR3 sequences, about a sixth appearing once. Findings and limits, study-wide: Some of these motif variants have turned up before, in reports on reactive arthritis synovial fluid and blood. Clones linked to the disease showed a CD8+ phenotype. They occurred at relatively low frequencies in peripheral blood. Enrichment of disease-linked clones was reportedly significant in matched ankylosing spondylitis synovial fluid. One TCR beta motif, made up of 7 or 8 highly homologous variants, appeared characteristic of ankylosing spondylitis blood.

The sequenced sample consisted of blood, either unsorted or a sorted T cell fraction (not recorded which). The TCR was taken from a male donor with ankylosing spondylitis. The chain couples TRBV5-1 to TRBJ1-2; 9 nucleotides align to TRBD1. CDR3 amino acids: CASSPDRGGYGYTF. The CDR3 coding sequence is TGCGCCAGCAGCCCGGACAGGGGAGGTTATGGCTACACCTTC.